The 9 T cell receptor beta chains below were found in one sample sequenced in a study of CD8 T cells in Susac syndrome. Reverse transcription used roughly 0.45 to 1 ug RNA and random hexamers. TCRdb used MiXCR to reprocess the immunoSEQ multiplex PCR reads, holding one entry per CDR3 protein. This sample has 250,000 to 300,000 distinct CDR3 sequences; about 89% occur once, and the top ten carry about 0.17%. The source material was CD8+ T cells from PBMCs. These receptors all come from a human donor with multiple sclerosis.

The V and J genes are TRBV29-1 and TRBJ2-5; no firm D call. Germline V gene sequence: CDR1 SQVTM, CDR2 ANQGSEA. The V and J ends lost 4 bases and 1 base respectively, with 19 bases between them. The CDR3 contains 16 residues. In nucleotides, the CDR3 is TGCAGCGTTGGATACCCCCTACGGGCCCTCCAAGAGACCCAGTACTTC. Its translation: CSVGYPLRALQETQYF.

The DNA for the CDR3 is TGTGCCAGCAGTACCTTACAGGTTGACCTCACAGATACGCAGTATTTT. Translation: CASSTLQVDLTDTQYF. V is TRBV12-3 or TRBV12-4 and J is TRBJ2-3; D is possibly TRBD1 (5 bases). The CDR3 spans 16 residues. V shed 5 bases and J shed 2 bases, with 17 bases lying between them.

The J gene is TRBJ2-1, the V gene TRBV6-2 or TRBV6-3, with TRBD2 matching 15 bases. V trimming: 5 bases; J trimming: 0 bases; junction bases outside the gene matches: 2. Germline values: CDR1 MNHEY, CDR2 SVGEGT. The CDR3 is 17 residues long. The CDR3 DNA follows: TGTGCCAGCAGTGGACTAGCGGGAGGGGACTCCTACAATGAGCAGTTCTTC. Protein product: CASSGLAGGDSYNEQFF.

V and J are TRBV14 and TRBJ2-1; D is undetermined. Germline V gene sequence: CDR1 SGHDN, CDR2 FVKESK. CDR3 length equals 14 residues. V lost 2 bases, J lost 5 bases, and 10 bases lay in between. CDR3 sequence reads: CASSQTNRHNEQFF. The CDR3 coding sequence is TGTGCCAGCAGCCAAACCAACCGACACAATGAGCAGTTCTTC.

The chain combines TRBV6-1 with TRBJ2-3; 8 bases match TRBD2. The CDR3 contains 14 residues. V lost 6 bases to trimming and J lost 0 bases; unmatched junction nucleotides: 2. The V gene's germline CDR1 is MNHNS and CDR2 SASEGT. The CDR3 nucleotides are TGTGCCAGCAGGAGCGGGAGTAGCACAGATACGCAGTATTTT. Protein sequence: CASRSGSSTDTQYF.

The CDR3 loop is CATSRHSGTGTYEQYF. In DNA form, the CDR3 reads TGTGCCACCAGCAGACACTCCGGGACAGGGACCTACGAGCAGTACTTC. The chain has TRBV15 and TRBJ2-7, with 9 bases that match TRBD1. The CDR3 is made up of 16 amino acids. Trimming took 2 bases from V and 2 from J; bases not matched to a gene: 7. Germline CDR1 and CDR2: LNHNV and YYDKDF (reference sequence).

The CDR3: CASSREVPSGEKLFF. CDR3 in DNA: TGCGCCAGCAGCAGGGAAGTCCCCTCGGGTGAAAAACTGTTTTTT. The V call is TRBV5-1, the J call TRBJ1-4; D is undetermined. The CDR3 runs to 15 residues. CDR1 and CDR2 from the germline V gene are SGHRS and YFSETQ. The ends were cut back, 4 bases at V and 7 bases at J, with 17 bases in the middle.

The CDR3 sequence: CASSELAGANNEQFF. The CDR3 coding sequence is TGTGCCAGCAGTGAACTAGCGGGAGCAAACAATGAGCAGTTCTTC. The rearrangement links TRBV6-1 to TRBJ2-1; 10 bases line up with TRBD2. The junction had 3 bases not matched to a gene; V was cut back by 2 bases and J by 5 bases. Germline-derived CDR1 and CDR2 are MNHNS and SASEGT. This CDR3 region has 15 residues.

The chain links TRBV2 to TRBJ1-2; possibly TRBD1 for D (6 bases). The V and J ends lost 3 bases and 3 bases respectively, with 17 bases between them. The CDR3 extends over 16 amino acids. The germline gives CDR1 SNHLY, CDR2 FYNNEI. The CDR3 here is CASSDGRGGADYGYTF. The CDR3 nucleotides are TGTGCCAGCAGTGACGGCCGGGGGGGCGCCGACTATGGCTACACCTTC.